The 8 T cell receptor beta chains reported below all come from one sample, sequenced in a study of T cell responses to AZD1222 COVID-19 vaccine. Profiling relied on immunoSEQ multiplex PCR, and the TCRdb table lists in-frame clones only, not all of them. The sample lists roughly 89,000 clones; over 75% were seen once. This specimen consisted of peripheral blood, obtained on day 0 of MenACWY control vaccination. All receptors derive from an adult in good health.

The chain links TRBV1 to TRBJ2-7; TRBD1 is taken as the D call from the table, unchecked against the DNA. TRBV1 is a pseudogene segment. The CDR3 is 16 amino acids. The CDR3 protein is CTSSQADRRAGYEQYF. The CDR3 DNA follows: TGCACCAGCAGCCAAGCCGACAGACGGGCAGGCTACGAGCAGTACTTC.

The DNA of the CDR3 is TGTGCCAGCAGGATAGCATTGGGACTGACCTACGAGCAGTACTTC. Protein sequence: CASRIALGLTYEQYF. The chain carries TRBV7-2 and TRBJ2-7; tentatively, D is TRBD2 (6 bases). Germline lookup yields CDR1 SGHTA and CDR2 FQGNSA. The CDR3 extends over 15 amino acids. V was pared by 6 bases and J by 2 bases, with 17 bases between.

This chain links TRBV29-1 with TRBJ1-2; the D gene is possibly TRBD1 (5 bases). The CDR3 has 14 residues. In germline, CDR1 is SQVTM, CDR2 ANQGSEA. Trimming took 1 base from V and 3 from J, leaving 12 bases between them. The CDR3 spells CSVEVRDGYYGYTF. The CDR3 DNA reads as TGCAGCGTTGAAGTTCGGGACGGATACTATGGCTACACCTTC.

The chain recombines TRBV3-1 (or the pseudogene TRBV3-2) with TRBJ1-2; D call uncertain. Germline values: CDR1 LGHDT, CDR2 YNNKEL (reference sequence). Trimming removed 0 bases from V and 4 bases from J, with 12 bases in between. The CDR3 runs to 15 residues. CDR3 nucleotides: TGTGCCAGCAGCCAAGACCGTACCCACCCCTATGGCTACACCTTC. Protein sequence: CASSQDRTHPYGYTF.

The J gene is TRBJ2-7, the V gene TRBV25-1; 8 bases are a match to TRBD2. With V trimmed by 3 bases and J by 5 bases, 9 bases remained unmatched. The CDR3 extends over 15 amino acids. Germline CDR1 and CDR2: MGHDK and SYGVNS. The CDR3 region has the DNA TGTGCCAGCAGTGACCCCAGCGGGGGCATTAACGAGCAGTACTTC. It encodes CASSDPSGGINEQYF.

The chain combines TRBV11-3 with TRBJ2-1, with D possibly matching TRBD2 (5 bases). The V gene lost 2 bases and the J gene lost 11 bases, with 16 bases spanning the gap. CDR3 length: 14 amino acids. From germline, CDR1 is SGHNT and CDR2 YENEEA. For the CDR3, the DNA is TGTGCCAGCAGCTTATTTGAGGCTAGCCACCAGCAGTTCTTC. Translated, it gives CASSLFEASHQQFF. Full variable domain (outside the CDR3, taken from reference TRBV11-3 and TRBJ2-1): EAGVVQSPRYKIIEKKQPVAFWCNPISGHNTLYWYLQNLGQGPELLIRYENEEAVDDSQLPKDRFSAERLKGVDSTLKIQPAELGDSAVYLCASSLFEASHQQFFGPGTRLTVL.

This clone showed up just once. The V and J genes are TRBV30 and TRBJ2-7; 7 bases fit TRBD1. CDR1 is GTSNPN and CDR2 is SVGIG in the germline V gene (reference sequence). The CDR3 has 17 amino acids. With 3 bases clipped from V and 1 base from J, the junction kept 15 bases outside the gene matches. In DNA form, the CDR3 reads TGTGCCTGGAGGAGACCCTCGGGACAGCTGGATTCCTACGAGCAGTACTTC. Translating it yields CAWRRPSGQLDSYEQYF.

CDR3 sequence: CASSYRETQYF. Here the CDR3 DNA reads TGTGCCAGCAGCTATAGAGAGACCCAGTACTTC. This chain links TRBV13 with TRBJ2-5; unclear D gene. The CDR3 loop spans 11 amino acids. CDR1 is PRHDT, CDR2 FYEKMQ, per germline (reference sequence). Trimming took off 4 bases at V and 4 bases at J, with 4 bases between the two ends.